The 19 T cell receptor beta chains reported below all come from one sample, sequenced in a study of identifying expanded T cells in peripheral blood. The protocol was immunoSEQ multiplex PCR, while the TCRdb copy is restricted to in-frame clones and leaves out a portion. In the table there are more than 45,000 clones, about nine tenths of which are singletons. Material for sequencing was blood. All receptors come from a person aged 18 to 70 in good health.

The J gene is TRBJ2-1, the V gene TRBV13; D is ambiguous. The CDR3 loop spans 13 amino acids. The V gene's germline CDR1 is PRHDT and CDR2 FYEKMQ (reference sequence). V lost 1 base, J lost 4 bases, and 5 bases lay in between. This CDR3 reads CASSLVGYNEQFF. The CDR3 coding sequence is TGTGCCAGCAGCTTAGTAGGGTACAATGAGCAGTTCTTC.

This sequence joins TRBV4-2 and TRBJ2-7, with D tentatively TRBD2 (5 bases). Germline lookup yields CDR1 LGHNA and CDR2 YNFKEQ. There are 16 residues in the CDR3. V was pared by 0 bases and J by 0 bases, with 12 bases between. The CDR3 region is CASSQDPAAGSYEQYF. The CDR3 DNA is TGTGCCAGCAGCCAAGATCCCGCTGCGGGCTCCTACGAGCAGTACTTC.

The rearrangement uses TRBV29-1 and TRBJ2-1, with 10 bases aligning to TRBD1. V dropped 7 bases and J dropped 7; count of bases not matched to a gene: 1. Germline CDR1 is SQVTM and CDR2 is ANQGSEA. The CDR3 is made up of 11 amino acids. The CDR3 sequence is CSADRGNEQFF. In DNA, the CDR3 is TGCAGCGCGGACAGGGGGAATGAGCAGTTCTTC.

The V and J genes are TRBV29-1 and TRBJ1-5, with D possibly matching TRBD1 (5 bases). CDR1 and CDR2 from the germline V gene are SQVTM and ANQGSEA. The CDR3 spans 18 residues. With 0 bases removed from V and 3 bases from J, the gap between germline ends came to 21 bases. CDR3 in DNA: TGCAGCGTTGAAGAGAAAGACAGACAATGGCCGTTCAATCAGCCCCAGCATTTT. Protein product: CSVEEKDRQWPFNQPQHF.

The chain employs TRBV5-4 and TRBJ1-2; no firm D call. CDR3 length: 13 residues. Looked up from germline, CDR1 is SGHNT and CDR2 is YYREEE (reference sequence). V was clipped by 0 bases and J by 3 bases, with 6 bases between them. CDR3 residues: CASSLDDHYGYTF. CDR3 nucleotide sequence: TGTGCCAGCAGCTTGGATGATCACTATGGCTACACCTTC.

To note about this clone: One end of the junction is discordant with germline, which a read error may explain. The chain recombines TRBV7-7 with TRBJ2-2; 7 bases fit TRBD2. This CDR3 has 18 residues. Germline lookup yields CDR1 SSHAT and CDR2 FNYEAQ (reference sequence). The CDR3 region is CASSLAGLSRGNTGELFF. Written as DNA, the CDR3 is TGTGCTAGCAGCTTAGCGGGCCTTTCAAGGGGGAACACCGGGGAGCTGTTTTTT. The whole variable domain, remainder taken from reference TRBV7-7 and TRBJ2-2, is GAGVSQSPRYKVTKRGQDVTLRCDPISSHATLYWYQQALGQGPEFLTYFNYEAQPDKSGLPSDRFSAERPEGSISTLTIQRTEQRDSAMYRCASSLAGLSRGNTGELFFGEGSRLTVL.

V is TRBV6-4 and J is TRBJ1-1; 7 bases line up with TRBD1. The germline gives CDR1 MRHNA, CDR2 SNTAGT. V gave up 5 bases and J gave up 0 bases; unmatched junction bases: 9. This CDR3 is 16 amino acids long. CDR3 DNA: TGTGCCAGCAGTCCGGACAGGTTTTCTATGAACACTGAAGCTTTCTTT. Translating gives CASSPDRFSMNTEAFF.

This clone was seen only a few times. V and J are TRBV5-4 and TRBJ2-1; perhaps TRBD1 as D (6 bases). V gave up 3 bases and J gave up 8 bases, with 12 bases separating them. Germline V gene lookup returns CDR1 SGHNT and CDR2 YYREEE (reference sequence). The CDR3 covers 13 residues. CDR3 residues: CASSSQGSDEQFF. The DNA for the CDR3 is TGTGCCAGCAGCTCCCAGGGGTCTGATGAGCAGTTCTTC. Full variable domain (missing parts from reference TRBV5-4 and TRBJ2-1): ETGVTQSPTHLIKTRGQQVTLRCSSQSGHNTVSWYQQALGQGPQFIFQYYREEENGRGNFPPRFSGLQFPNYSSELNVNALELDDSALYLCASSSQGSDEQFFGPGTRLTVL.

The CDR3 DNA reads as TGTGCCAGCAGCTTGGTCTTTGAAGCTTTCTTT. Translated, it gives CASSLVFEAFF. The chain is built from TRBV11-2 and TRBJ1-1; the D is unclear. The CDR3 is 11 amino acids. Germline values: CDR1 SGHAT, CDR2 FQNNGV. Trimming removed 3 bases at V and 7 bases at J, with 6 bases between.

This rearrangement joins TRBV19 to TRBJ1-2; a possible D gene is TRBD1 (6 bases). Germline loops: CDR1 LNHDA, CDR2 SQIVND (reference sequence). V shed 3 bases and J shed 2 bases, with 13 bases lying between them. The CDR3 runs 15 residues. CDR3 in amino acids: CASSMWDTENYGYTF. DNA of the CDR3: TGTGCCAGTAGTATGTGGGACACCGAAAACTATGGCTACACCTTC. Combining the CDR3 with reference TRBV19 and TRBJ1-2 gives the whole variable domain DGGITQSPKYLFRKEGQNVTLSCEQNLNHDAMYWYRQDPGQGLRLIYYSQIVNDFQKGDIAEGYSVSREKKESFPLTVTSAQKNPTAFYLCASSMWDTENYGYTFGSGTRLTVV.

J is TRBJ1-2 and V is TRBV6-5; D is possibly TRBD1 (6 bases). The CDR3 is 11 amino acids. Deletions cut 7 bases from V and 8 bases from J, with 11 bases between. The germline CDR1 and CDR2 sequences are MNHEY and SVGAGI. As DNA, the CDR3 is TGTGCCAGCACTAGGGGGGAAGGCTACACCTTC. This sequence encodes CASTRGEGYTF.

The chain has TRBV9 and TRBJ2-1, with D unclear. Germline V lookup: CDR1 SGDLS, CDR2 YYNGEE. Trimming removed 1 base from V and 3 bases from J, with 11 bases in between. The CDR3 is made up of 15 amino acids. The CDR3 is CASSVSGQNYNEQFF. The CDR3 bases are TGTGCCAGCAGCGTAAGTGGGCAGAACTACAATGAGCAGTTCTTC.

The chain couples TRBV27 to TRBJ2-3, with 8 bases matching TRBD1. The germline gives CDR1 MNHEY, CDR2 SMNVEV (reference sequence). The CDR3 is 15 amino acids. V trimming: 3 bases; J trimming: 6 bases; junction bases outside the gene matches: 8. The chain's CDR3 is CASSLVQGAVDTQYF. The CDR3 DNA is TGTGCCAGCAGTTTGGTTCAGGGGGCGGTGGATACGCAGTATTTT.

The chain links TRBV2 to TRBJ2-6; a possible D gene is TRBD1 (5 bases). Deletions cut 3 bases from V and 2 bases from J, with 8 bases between. The CDR3 contains 15 residues. CDR1 and CDR2 (germline): SNHLY, FYNNEI. This chain's CDR3 is CASSDRVPGANVLTF. As DNA, the CDR3 is TGTGCCAGCAGTGACAGGGTCCCTGGGGCCAACGTCCTGACTTTC.

J is TRBJ2-7 and V is TRBV6-5, with 7 bases identical to TRBD2. In germline, CDR1 is MNHEY, CDR2 SVGAGI. This CDR3 is built from 15 residues. V lost 5 bases to trimming and J lost 3 bases; unmatched junction nucleotides: 10. The CDR3 sequence is CASSGLSGEDYEQYF. Here the CDR3 DNA reads TGTGCCAGCAGTGGATTAAGCGGGGAGGACTACGAGCAGTACTTC.

This chain links TRBV18 with TRBJ2-5; D is unclear. The V end was cut by 5 bases, the J end by 5 bases, with 9 bases between. The germline CDR1 and CDR2 sequences are KGHSH and LQKENI. The CDR3 contains 12 residues. CDR3 protein: CASSSLQETQYF. In DNA, the CDR3 is TGTGCCAGCTCATCACTCCAGGAGACCCAGTACTTC.

This clone was detected a few times. This rearrangement joins TRBV5-1 to TRBJ2-5, with D hard to call. CDR3 length: 17 residues. Trimming shortened V by 4 bases and J by 2 bases, and 21 bases separated the two germline ends. Germline V CDR1 and CDR2: SGHRS, YFSETQ. The chain's CDR3 is CASSPLAGPRAQETQYF. CDR3 nucleotides: TGCGCCAGCAGCCCGCTCGCTGGGCCCCGCGCGCAAGAGACCCAGTACTTC.

The V call is TRBV7-8, the J call TRBJ2-1; no firm D call. Germline V gives CDR1 SGHVS, CDR2 FQNEAQ. Trimming took off 3 bases at V and 4 bases at J, with 13 bases between the two ends. The CDR3 spans 15 residues. As DNA, the CDR3 is TGTGCCAGCAGCTTTTACAAAGAGCCTTACAATGAGCAGTTCTTC. It specifies CASSFYKEPYNEQFF.

This chain joins TRBV28 and TRBJ2-1; D ambiguous. Germline loops: CDR1 MDHEN, CDR2 SYDVKM. V was shortened by 5 bases and J by 6 bases, with 11 bases between the two germline ends. The CDR3 spans 13 residues. Here the CDR3 DNA reads TGTGCCAGCAGTCAAACGACCACCAATGAGCAGTTCTTC. Translating it yields CASSQTTTNEQFF.